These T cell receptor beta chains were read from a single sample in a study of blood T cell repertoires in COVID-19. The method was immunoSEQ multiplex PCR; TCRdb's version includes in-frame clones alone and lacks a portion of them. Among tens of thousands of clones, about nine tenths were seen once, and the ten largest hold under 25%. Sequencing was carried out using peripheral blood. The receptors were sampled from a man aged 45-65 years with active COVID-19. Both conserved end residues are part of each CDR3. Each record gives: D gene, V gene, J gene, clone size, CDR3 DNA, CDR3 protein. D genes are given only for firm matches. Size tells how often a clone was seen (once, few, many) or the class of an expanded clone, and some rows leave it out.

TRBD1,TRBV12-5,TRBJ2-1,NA,TGTGCTAGTGCCGCGGATAGGGGGCTTTCCTACAATGAGCAGTTCTTC,CASAADRGLSYNEQFF
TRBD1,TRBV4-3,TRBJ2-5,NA,TGCGCCAGCAGCCAGAGGGGGACAGGGGAAGAGACCCAGTACTTC,CASSQRGTGEETQYF
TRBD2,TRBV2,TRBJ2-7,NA,TGTGCCAGCAGAGAAACTAGCGGGTCCTACGAGCAGTACTTC,CASRETSGSYEQYF
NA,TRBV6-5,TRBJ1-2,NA,TGTGCCAGCAGTCAACAGGGTCTCTATGGCTACACCTTC,CASSQQGLYGYTF
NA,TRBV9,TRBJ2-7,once,TGTGCCAGCAGCGTCTCACAGGGTGCCCCCTACGAGCAGTACTTC,CASSVSQGAPYEQYF
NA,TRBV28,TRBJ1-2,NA,TGTGCCAGCAGTTTGGGTAGAGGGTACACTAAGAACTATGGCTACACCTTC,CASSLGRGYTKNYGYTF
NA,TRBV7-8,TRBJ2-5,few,TGTGCCAGCAGGAACAGAGAGACCCAGTACTTC,CASRNRETQYF
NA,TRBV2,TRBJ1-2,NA,TGTGCCAGCAGTGAGTCCGGGAGGGCTGGCTACACCTTC,CASSESGRAGYTF
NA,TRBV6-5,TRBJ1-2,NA,TGTGCCAGCAGTTACTCCAGCACAGCGGCTAACTATGGCTACACCTTC,CASSYSSTAANYGYTF
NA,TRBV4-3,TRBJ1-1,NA,TGCGCCAGCAGCCAAGAAGGGGGGGCTGAAGCTTTCTTT,CASSQEGGAEAFF
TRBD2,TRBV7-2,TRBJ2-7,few,TGTGCCAGCAGCTTAGGGGCTAGCGGGAGTTACGAGCAGTACTTC,CASSLGASGSYEQYF
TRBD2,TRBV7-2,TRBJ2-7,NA,TGTGCCAGCAGCTTTCGCGGGAGGGCGAATGAGCAGTACTTC,CASSFRGRANEQYF
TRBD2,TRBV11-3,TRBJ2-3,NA,TGTGCCAGCAGCCTAGGACTAGCGGGAATCACAGATACGCAGTATTTT,CASSLGLAGITDTQYF
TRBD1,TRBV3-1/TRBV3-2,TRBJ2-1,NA,TGTGCCAGCAGCCAAGTCACAGGGGCTAAAGATGAGCAGTTCTTC,CASSQVTGAKDEQFF
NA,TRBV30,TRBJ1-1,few,TGTGCCTGGAGTGGAGAGGGACTTCAGTCTGAAGCTTTCTTT,CAWSGEGLQSEAFF
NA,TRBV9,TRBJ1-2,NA,TGTGCCAGCAGCTCCCAGGGTAACGGCTACACCTTC,CASSSQGNGYTF
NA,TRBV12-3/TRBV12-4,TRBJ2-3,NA,TGTGCCAACAACCCCCTTTCTGTGGATACGCAGTATTTT,CANNPLSVDTQYF
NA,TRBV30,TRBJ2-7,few,TGTGCCTATTCGGACAGAACTTTTTACGAGCAGTACTTC,CAYSDRTFYEQYF
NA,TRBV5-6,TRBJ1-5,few,TGTGCCAGCAGCCTATGGACAGATAGCAATCAGCCCCAGCATTTT,CASSLWTDSNQPQHF
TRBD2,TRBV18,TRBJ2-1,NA,TGTGCCAGCTCACCACCGCTAGCGGGAGGGCCCAGCTACAATGAGCAGTTCTTC,CASSPPLAGGPSYNEQFF